The clone carrying this T cell receptor beta chain was seen ten or more times. CDR3 size: 14 residues. The V end lost 1 base, the J end lost 1 base, and 7 bases lay between the germline ends. The germline V gene has CDR1 SEHNR and CDR2 FQNEAQ (reference sequence). The data stem from a study of prognosis after radiotherapy for stage I lung cancer. As for the study in general: Patients with tumors diagnosed as squamous cell carcinoma numbered 7 or 8, and those with adenocarcinoma twelve. Several developed distant metastases after radiotherapy (median 7 months), and around 14 had no significant progression.

Genomic DNA provided the template from which TCR beta CDR3 was amplified by two-round multiplex PCR. With primers specific to each TRBV and TRBJ gene, the first-round PCR was performed. TCRdb used MiXCR to reprocess the multiplex PCR reads, holding one entry per CDR3 protein. The repertoire includes tens of thousands of distinct CDR3 sequences, less than 35% of them detected once, and 9.2% sits in the top ten. The material was PBMCs, obtained before or after stereotactic body radiation therapy (not recorded which). The receptor was isolated from a donor aged 50 or older with non-small cell lung cancer. The genes are TRBV7-9 and TRBJ1-1, with D possibly matching TRBD1 (5 bases). CDR3 loop: CASSLGQGNTEAFF. The CDR3 coding sequence is TGTGCCAGCAGCTTAGGCCAGGGGAACACTGAAGCTTTCTTT. The entire variable domain, with the rest obtained from reference TRBV7-9 and TRBJ1-1, is as follows: DTGVSQNPRHKITKRGQNVTFRCDPISEHNRLYWYRQTLGQGPEFLTYFQNEAQLEKSRLLSDRFSAERPKGSFSTLEIQRTEQGDSAMYLCASSLGQGNTEAFFGQGTRLTVV.